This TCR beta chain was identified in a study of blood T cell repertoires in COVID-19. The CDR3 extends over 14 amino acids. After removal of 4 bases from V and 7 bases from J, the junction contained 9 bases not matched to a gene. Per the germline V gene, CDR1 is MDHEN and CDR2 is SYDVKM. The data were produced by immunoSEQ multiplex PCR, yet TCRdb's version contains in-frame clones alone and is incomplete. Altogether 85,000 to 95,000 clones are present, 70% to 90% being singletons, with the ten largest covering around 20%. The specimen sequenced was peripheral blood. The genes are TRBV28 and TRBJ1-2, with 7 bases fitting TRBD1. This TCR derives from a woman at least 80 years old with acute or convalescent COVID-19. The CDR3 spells CASSSRGAGGGYTF. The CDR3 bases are TGTGCCAGCAGTTCAAGGGGCGCAGGGGGTGGCTACACCTTC.